The 25 T cell receptor beta chains in this list originate from one sample, sequenced in a study of tumor-infiltrating lymphocytes in primary liver carcinoma. Co-extraction yielded RNA and DNA from 20-30 mg of unsorted bulk tissue. Researchers generated TCR beta cDNA from 500 to 600 ng of total RNA, relying on a constant-region primer. Employing slightly modified ARM-PCR, three nested multiplex PCR rounds were run, and these gave rise to the TCR beta libraries. TRBV1-TRBV30 forward primers paired with a C-beta reverse primer were used in the first two PCR rounds, which ran roughly 11 cycles each. TCRdb fed the multiplex PCR reads into MiXCR, producing one record per CDR3 protein. The table includes around 78,000 distinct CDR3 sequences, 70% to 75% detected once. Sequenced input: liver tumor tissue from sampling region 4. Subset in this sample: tumor region T4, right-lateral pole. The source of these receptors is a woman aged 55-69 years with primary liver carcinoma and hepatitis B virus infection.

A note on this clonotype: The junction does not match germline at one end; this may be a read error. The chain carries TRBV24-1 and TRBJ2-2; 8 positions agree with TRBD1. The germline V gene has CDR1 KGHDR and CDR2 SFDVKD. The CDR3 spans 17 residues. In nucleotides, the CDR3 is TGTGCCTCCAGTGACCCACCGGACAGGGTAGGCACCCGGGAGCTGTTTTTT. It codes for CASSDPPDRVGTRELFF.

Remarks on this clonotype: Germline is not matched at one junction end, which may reflect a read error. The chain couples TRBV6-1 to TRBJ2-3; D could derive from TRBD1 or TRBD2 (5 bases each). The CDR3 consists of 15 residues. Per the germline V gene, CDR1 is MNHNS and CDR2 is SASEGT. CDR3 residues: CASTPGRGRPDMQYF. CDR3 coding DNA: TGTGCCAGCACCCCGGGGCGCGGGCGACCAGATATGCAGTATTTT.

This clonotype was detected ten times or more. This rearrangement joins TRBV7-9 to TRBJ1-1; D possibly corresponds to TRBD1 (5 bases). V was trimmed by 0 bases and J by 6 bases, leaving 11 bases between them. The germline CDR1 and CDR2 sequences are SEHNR and FQNEAQ (reference sequence). The CDR3 loop spans 14 amino acids. CDR3 sequence (DNA): TGTGCCAGCAGCTTAGCTCTCATGGGGGCTGAAGCTTTCTTT. It specifies CASSLALMGAEAFF.

Of note for this clonotype: At one boundary the junction diverges from the germline segment, which might be a read error. The chain employs TRBV28 and TRBJ1-2; tentatively, D is TRBD1 (6 bases). CDR3 length: 15 residues. The germline V gene has CDR1 MDHEN and CDR2 SYDVKM. This chain's CDR3 is CASIAGGARGYGYNF. CDR3 in DNA: TGTGCCAGCATTGCCGGGGGGGCCCGGGGGTATGGCTACAACTTC.

For this clonotype: At one of its ends the junction is not consistent with the germline gene, which may arise from a read error. This sequence joins TRBV4-2 and TRBJ2-7; 9 nucleotides agree with TRBD2. The CDR3 is made up of 17 amino acids. The germline gives CDR1 LGHNA, CDR2 YNFKEQ. The chain's CDR3 is CAGSQGDGLARSYKQYF. In DNA, the CDR3 is TGTGCCGGCAGCCAAGGGGATGGACTAGCGCGTTCCTACAAGCAGTACTTC.

As to this clonotype: Germline and junction disagree at one end, which may indicate a read error. The chain recombines TRBV6-5 with TRBJ2-6, with a weak D call TRBD2 (6 bases). In germline, CDR1 is MNHEY, CDR2 SVGAGI. CDR3 length: 15 residues. As DNA, the CDR3 is TGTGCCAGTAGAAGCGGAGAGACGGGGGTCAACGTCCTGACTTTC. Its translation: CASRSGETGVNVLTF.

To note about this clonotype: One end of the junction fails to match germline, which may point to a read error. The chain is built from TRBV10-2 and TRBJ1-6; D unclear. CDR3 length: 14 residues. Germline CDR1 and CDR2: WSHSY and SAAADI. CDR3 nucleotide sequence: TGTGCCAGCAGTGAGGTAGGGAATAATTCACCCCTCCACTTT. This translates into CASSEVGNNSPLHF.

With respect to this clonotype: One junction end disagrees with the germline gene, perhaps due to a read error. The chain joins TRBV6-4 to TRBJ2-3; maybe TRBD1 (6 bases). From germline, CDR1 is MRHNA and CDR2 SNTAGT. CDR3 length: 15 residues. The CDR3 loop reads CASSDSRTDINTQYF. The DNA of the CDR3 is TGTGCCAGTAGTGACTCGAGGACAGACATCAATACGCAGTATTTT.

This clonotype occurred once. Since no conserved phenylalanine or tryptophan closes the CDR3, a read error is the likely cause. It is unclear where the CDR3 begins or ends on the DNA, so no DNA is shown, and the CDR3 is as TCRdb lists it. The chain uses TRBV5-1 and TRBJ1-1. Germline lookup yields CDR1 SGHRS and CDR2 YFSETQ. The CDR3 has 18 amino acids, counting both end residues. The CDR3 loop is CASSLGRGDGGDNTEVFL.

With respect to this clonotype: A junction end diverges from the germline sequence, so it may reflect a read error. The chain employs TRBV14 and TRBJ2-1, with a possible D match to TRBD1 (5 bases). CDR3 length equals 16 residues. Looked up from germline, CDR1 is SGHDN and CDR2 is FVKESK. The CDR3 loop reads CARSLLKGLTGNEQFF. The CDR3 bases are TGTGCCAGAAGCCTTCTCAAGGGGTTAACTGGCAATGAGCAGTTCTTC.

The chain combines TRBV11-1 with TRBJ2-1; 10 bases fit TRBD2. This CDR3 is 13 amino acids long. Trimming removed 5 bases from V and 15 bases from J; junction bases left unmatched: 10. Germline V gene data show CDR1 as SGHAT and CDR2 as FQDESV (reference sequence). CDR3 protein: CASSRLGLAEGFF. CDR3 sequence (DNA): TGTGCCAGCAGCCGACTCGGACTAGCGGAAGGGTTCTTC.

Comment on this clonotype: Relative to the germline gene, one junction end is altered; a read error may explain this. The chain uses TRBV6-2 or TRBV6-3 and TRBJ2-3; possibly TRBD1 or TRBD2 for D (5 bases each). There are 14 residues in the CDR3. The germline CDR1 and CDR2 sequences are MNHEY and SVGEGT. The CDR3 DNA sequence: TGTGCCAGCTCAGGGACGGGCCCCACAGAAACGCAGTATTTT. This sequence encodes CASSGTGPTETQYF.

About this clonotype: The CDR3 does not end in the conserved phenylalanine or tryptophan, so this is likely a read error. The V call is TRBV6-1, the J call TRBJ2-7; D tentatively reads TRBD1 or TRBD2 (5 bases each). The CDR3 is made up of 14 amino acids. V was clipped by 9 bases and J by 4 bases, with 19 bases between them. CDR1 and CDR2 from the germline V gene are MNHNS and SASEGT. The DNA of the CDR3 is TGTGCCAGTGGTGAAGCTTTCGAGGGGTACGAGCAGTACCTC. Protein product: CASGEAFEGYEQYL.

The sample holds one count of this clonotype. One end of the junction varies from germline; a read error may be responsible. The J gene is TRBJ1-5, the V gene TRBV6-1; D may be TRBD1 (5 bases). The CDR3 is 16 amino acids. Germline V gene lookup returns CDR1 MNHNS and CDR2 SASEGT. The CDR3 loop is CARSKRPGVSNQAQHF. The CDR3 DNA is TGTGCCCGCAGTAAACGTCCGGGGGTAAGCAATCAGGCCCAGCATTTT.

As to this clonotype: The junction does not match germline at one end; this may be a read error. The chain recombines TRBV11-2 with TRBJ2-7; D is undetermined. Germline-derived CDR1 and CDR2 are SGHAT and FQNNGV. The CDR3 loop spans 15 amino acids. CDR3 nucleotide sequence: TGTGTCAGCAGCTTAGACCCAGGCCATACAACCGAGCAGTACTTC. It encodes CVSSLDPGHTTEQYF.

A word on this clonotype: The junction departs from the called germline gene at one end, perhaps through a read error. J is TRBJ1-2 and V is TRBV6-6, with TRBD1 identical over 7 bases. The CDR3 loop spans 14 amino acids. Per germline, CDR1 MNHNY and CDR2 SVGAGI (reference sequence). The CDR3, as DNA: TGTGCCTGCAGTTACTCTGGACAGGCGTCGGGCTACACCTTC. This sequence encodes CACSYSGQASGYTF.

This clonotype was seen a single time. Germline and junction disagree at one end, which may indicate a read error. This sequence joins TRBV29-1 and TRBJ2-7, with a weak D call TRBD1 (6 bases). Germline V CDR1 and CDR2: SQVTM, ANQGSEA. This CDR3 is built from 13 residues. The CDR3 protein is CSATTGYSHEQYF. CDR3 DNA: TGTAGCGCCACCACAGGGTACTCCCACGAGCAGTACTTC.

To note about this clonotype: This clone may be a read error of a much larger clone one base away. The CDR3 nucleotides read TGTGCCAGCAGTTTAGGTGGGAAAGAGCCCCAGTACTTC. Protein product: CASSLGGKEPQYF. J is TRBJ2-5 and V is TRBV28, with D hard to call. Germline CDR1 reads MDHEN; CDR2 reads SYDVKM. This CDR3 comprises 13 residues. The full variable domain, rest sourced from reference TRBV28 and TRBJ2-5, is DVKVTQSSRYLVKRTGEKVFLECVQDMDHENMFWYRQDPGLGLRLIYFSYDVKMKEKGDIPEGYSVSREKKERFSLILESASTNQTSMYLCASSLGGKEPQYFGPGTRLLVL.

Regarding this clonotype: The CDR3 ends on some other residue instead of the conserved phenylalanine or tryptophan, so this is likely a read error. The V call is TRBV6-1, the J call TRBJ1-2; D gene uncertain. The CDR3 contains 15 residues. The germline V gene has CDR1 MNHNS and CDR2 SASEGT. The CDR3 bases are TGTGCCAGTAGTGGCCCTGCCGACGGAAGCTATGGCTACACCTCC. It translates to CASSGPADGSYGYTS.

On this clonotype: This may be a read error: a much more frequent sequence differs by one nucleotide. The V gene is TRBV6-1, the J gene TRBJ2-3; D may match TRBD1 or TRBD2 (5 bases each). The CDR3 sequence is 14 residues long. Germline V gene sequence: CDR1 MNHNS, CDR2 SASEGT. This chain's CDR3 is CANSPQTAADTQYF. The CDR3 DNA follows: TGTGCCAACAGTCCCCAGACAGCGGCAGATACGCAGTATTTT.

As to this clonotype: The junction departs from germline at one end; a sequencing error may be responsible. This rearrangement joins TRBV29-1 to TRBJ2-2; D is perhaps TRBD1 (5 bases). Germline loops: CDR1 SQVTM, CDR2 ANQGSEA. This CDR3 is built from 14 residues. The CDR3 sequence is CSIIQELNNGELFF. The DNA of the CDR3 is TGCAGCATTATACAGGAGCTAAACAACGGGGAGCTGTTTTTT.

As for this clonotype: Given a much more abundant clone one base away, this may be a read error. The V and J genes are TRBV5-1 and TRBJ1-2; D unresolved. Trimming pared 9 bases from V and 3 bases from J, leaving 15 bases between. The CDR3 contains 13 residues. The germline CDR1 and CDR2 sequences are SGHRS and YFSETQ. The DNA of the CDR3 is TGCGCCAACAGTCTGGCCGGTGACTATGGCTACACCTTC. Residues: CANSLAGDYGYTF.

In regard to this clonotype: Germline and junction disagree at one end, which may indicate a read error. The chain combines TRBV6-1 with TRBJ2-7, with D perhaps assigned TRBD1 or TRBD2 (6 bases each). The DNA end is more similar to TRBJ2-1, so the J call may be wrong. Germline V gene data show CDR1 as MNHNS and CDR2 as SASEGT. CDR3 length equals 15 residues. CDR3 coding DNA: TGTGCCTGCAGTAAGGGGGACTTAGGCACTTACGAGCAGTTCTTC. It encodes CACSKGDLGTYEQFF.

Notes on this clonotype: Compared with germline, one end of the junction differs, possibly owing to a read error. V and J are TRBV5-1 and TRBJ2-6, with unresolved D. The CDR3 consists of 16 residues. Germline lookup yields CDR1 SGHRS and CDR2 YFSETQ. The CDR3 sequence is CACSLGLSGGANVLTF. The CDR3 DNA reads TGCGCCTGCAGCTTGGGTCTGTCAGGAGGGGCCAACGTCCTGACTTTC.

Note on this clonotype: Given the absence of the conserved phenylalanine or tryptophan at the CDR3 end, a read error is likely. The DNA is left out, because the CDR3 cannot be placed on it with certainty; the CDR3 is given as TCRdb lists it. The chain employs TRBV29-1 and TRBJ2-7; the D call in the table, TRBD1, was not verified against the DNA. The CDR3 totals 12 residues, both ends included. Per the germline V gene, CDR1 is SQVTM and CDR2 is ANQGSEA. The CDR3 region is CSAWDTAYEQCL.